The rows below give T cell receptor beta chains drawn from one sample of a study of circulating tumor DNA in untreated peripheral T-cell lymphoma. Using immunoSEQ multiplex PCR, the repertoire was profiled, and TCRdb retains in-frame clones only, with some absent. Of roughly 8,600 clones listed, roughly four fifths are singletons. The sample comprised tumor tissue. Source of these receptors: a human donor with peripheral T-cell lymphoma. The conserved cysteine and the conserved F or W are not part of the CDR3 here. Each record gives: CDR3 protein, J gene, V gene.

CDR3 protein: ASSLTGTVNTEAF
J gene: TRBJ1-1
V gene: TRBV19

CDR3 protein: ATSRGTGRKNSNQPQH
J gene: TRBJ1-5
V gene: TRBV15

CDR3 protein: ASSPLGGQPQH
J gene: TRBJ1-5
V gene: TRBV18

CDR3 protein: ATSILLGADTQY
J gene: TRBJ2-3
V gene: TRBV15

CDR3 protein: AWSDRNTGELF
J gene: TRBJ2-2
V gene: TRBV30

CDR3 protein: ASSPGVPYEQY
J gene: TRBJ2-7
V gene: TRBV18

CDR3 protein: ASSEYGQGPQETQY
J gene: TRBJ2-5
V gene: TRBV25-1

CDR3 protein: ASSILGTTEAF
J gene: TRBJ1-1
V gene: TRBV19

CDR3 protein: ASSYSTLGHYTGELF
J gene: TRBJ2-2
V gene: TRBV6-8

CDR3 protein: ASRPGRSNQPQH
J gene: TRBJ1-5
V gene: TRBV19

CDR3 protein: ASRTLRGNTEAF
J gene: TRBJ1-1
V gene: TRBV6-8

CDR3 protein: APRDETVGYT
J gene: TRBJ1-2
V gene: TRBV2

CDR3 protein: ASRPGGWNTEAF
J gene: TRBJ1-1
V gene: TRBV14

CDR3 protein: ASSQSTSGGRGNYGYT
J gene: TRBJ1-2
V gene: TRBV4-1

CDR3 protein: AWSEGDYGYT
J gene: TRBJ1-2
V gene: TRBV30

CDR3 protein: ASSPSGGAGNEQF
J gene: TRBJ2-1
V gene: TRBV10-2

CDR3 protein: AWSPGNGNEKLF
J gene: TRBJ1-4
V gene: TRBV30

CDR3 protein: ATSRDRGASTDTQY
J gene: TRBJ2-3
V gene: TRBV15

CDR3 protein: ASGLSRGEAF
J gene: TRBJ1-1
V gene: TRBV12-5

CDR3 protein: ASSEFRQTNSYEQY
J gene: TRBJ2-7
V gene: TRBV2

CDR3 protein: ASSNRLTQETQY
J gene: TRBJ2-5
V gene: TRBV19

CDR3 protein: ASSQRVTGGNQPQH
J gene: TRBJ1-5
V gene: TRBV6-8

CDR3 protein: ASSATGSWDYGYT
J gene: TRBJ1-2
V gene: TRBV11-1

CDR3 protein: SVEAPPQIGEQF
J gene: TRBJ2-1
V gene: TRBV29-1

CDR3 protein: ASSLTPGYETQY
J gene: TRBJ2-5
V gene: TRBV11-3

CDR3 protein: ASKVGEGATPTAGS
J gene: TRBJ1-2
V gene: TRBV19

CDR3 protein: ASTSRWAATNEKLF
J gene: TRBJ1-4
V gene: TRBV6-8

CDR3 protein: AWSGQYQPQH
J gene: TRBJ1-5
V gene: TRBV30

CDR3 protein: AWSGGNEQF
J gene: TRBJ2-1
V gene: TRBV30

CDR3 protein: AISESLRASRADTQY
J gene: TRBJ2-3
V gene: TRBV10-3

CDR3 protein: ASSLGMDGAEAF
J gene: TRBJ1-1
V gene: TRBV2

CDR3 protein: ASNLGHGNTGELF
J gene: TRBJ2-2
V gene: TRBV19

CDR3 protein: ASSTPNRGLNEQF
J gene: TRBJ2-1
V gene: TRBV19

CDR3 protein: ASSSGQILYYGYT
J gene: TRBJ1-2
V gene: TRBV25-1

CDR3 protein: AWSLGSSYNEQF
J gene: TRBJ2-1
V gene: TRBV30

CDR3 protein: ANSLPGTDGGIFRNQPQH
J gene: TRBJ1-5
V gene: TRBV4-1

CDR3 protein: ASRFLTGPYNEQF
J gene: TRBJ2-1
V gene: TRBV6-8

CDR3 protein: ASSPRASSSTDTQY
J gene: TRBJ2-3
V gene: TRBV18

CDR3 protein: ASSPLQTGMGTEAF
J gene: TRBJ1-1
V gene: TRBV18

CDR3 protein: ASSLVGLHSGFDTQY
J gene: TRBJ2-3
V gene: TRBV11-3